This TCR beta chain was captured by sequencing in a study of response to subunit inactivated influenza vaccine. TCRdb recomputed calls from the RT-PCR reads with MiXCR, one row per CDR3 protein. This table has about 480,000 distinct CDR3 sequences, roughly 13% appearing once. About this clonotype: Its antigen is as yet unknown.

The CDR3 is made up of 15 amino acids. Germline V gives CDR1 SGHTA, CDR2 FQGNSA. V shed 5 bases, J shed 4 bases, and the junction held 9 bases outside the gene matches. Study conclusions and caveats: There was a suggestion from the authors that each seasonal influenza vaccination recruits few new T cells.

J is TRBJ2-3 and V is TRBV7-2; TRBD1 matches at 7 bases. Sequencing used PBMCs from blood, obtained 45 days after vaccination. The source of this sequence is a man aged 45-65 years who received an inactivated influenza vaccine. The DNA of the CDR3 is TGTGCCAGCAGCCCTATAGGGGGCCGGGCAGATACGCAGTATTTT. It is translated as CASSPIGGRADTQYF.